The 5 T cell receptor beta chains reported below all come from one sample, sequenced in a study of sequential checkpoint blockade in melanoma. As for treatment: randomized to nivolumab then ipilimumab (arm A) or the reverse (arm B). TCRdb's table, derived via immunoSEQ multiplex PCR, lists solely in-frame clones and lacks some. The table lists 1,300 to 1,500 clones, 21% of them singletons, with 16% in the top ten. The source material was tumor tissue (inferred from file names), sampled from a patient given nivolumab and ipilimumab in sequence. All receptors derive from a human donor with melanoma.

The V gene is TRBV30, the J gene TRBJ1-3; D is unclear. Germline loops: CDR1 GTSNPN, CDR2 SVGIG (reference sequence). CDR3 length equals 15 residues. V shed 3 bases and J shed 0 bases, with 12 bases lying between them. CDR3 in DNA: TGTGCCTGGAGAAGAGCCGGATCCTCTGGAAACACCATATATTTT. Translation: CAWRRAGSSGNTIYF.

This clone is deemed large. J is TRBJ2-1 and V is TRBV6-8; no definite D call. This CDR3 is built from 15 residues. V lost 0 bases and J lost 8, with 14 bases in between. Germline CDR1 MNHGY, CDR2 SAAAGT. Here the CDR3 reads CASSYSGSALDEQFF. CDR3 nucleotides: TGTGCCAGCAGTTACTCGGGTTCCGCGTTGGATGAGCAGTTCTTC.

Within the sample, this clone is medium-sized (0.01 to 0.1%). J is TRBJ1-4 and V is TRBV11-3; a possible D gene is TRBD1 (5 bases). V dropped 3 bases and J dropped 7 bases, with 12 bases sitting between them. CDR3 length: 14 residues. Germline loops: CDR1 SGHNT, CDR2 YENEEA. As DNA, the CDR3 is TGTGCCAGCAGCTTTAGGGAGGGGACTGAAAAACTGTTTTTT. Translation gives CASSFREGTEKLFF.

The gene calls are TRBV19 and TRBJ2-3; 15 bases are shared with TRBD2. Trimming took 7 bases from V and 4 from J; bases not matched to a gene: 3. This CDR3 has 15 residues. Looked up from germline, CDR1 is LNHDA and CDR2 is SQIVND (reference sequence). CDR3 DNA: TGTGCCAGTAAGGGACTAGCGGGAGGCGCAGATACGCAGTATTTT. Translation: CASKGLAGGADTQYF.

This clone is termed medium-sized. The chain has TRBV11-3 and TRBJ2-2; D not resolved. Trimming cost V 5 bases and J 0 bases, with 16 bases left between them. The CDR3 covers 17 residues. Germline-derived CDR1 and CDR2 are SGHNT and YENEEA. The CDR3 spells CASSLRRLRSNTGELFF. The CDR3 nucleotides are TGTGCCAGCAGCCTTCGAAGGCTTAGGTCGAACACCGGGGAGCTGTTTTTT.